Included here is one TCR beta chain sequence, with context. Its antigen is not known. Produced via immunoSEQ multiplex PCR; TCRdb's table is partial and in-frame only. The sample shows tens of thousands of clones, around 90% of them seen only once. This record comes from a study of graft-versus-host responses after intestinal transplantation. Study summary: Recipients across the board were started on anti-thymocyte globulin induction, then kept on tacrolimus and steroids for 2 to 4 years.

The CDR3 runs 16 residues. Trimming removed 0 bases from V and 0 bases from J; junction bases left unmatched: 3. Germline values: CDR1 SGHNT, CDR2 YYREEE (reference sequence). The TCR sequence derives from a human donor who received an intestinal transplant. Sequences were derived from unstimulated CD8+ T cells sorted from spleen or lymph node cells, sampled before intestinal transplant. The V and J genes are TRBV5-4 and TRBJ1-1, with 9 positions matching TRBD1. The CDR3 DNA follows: TGTGCCAGCAGCTTGGGGACAGGGGCGATGAACACTGAAGCTTTCTTT. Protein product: CASSLGTGAMNTEAFF.